The 2 T cell receptor beta chains given below trace back to one sample, sequenced in a study of blood T cell repertoires in COVID-19. Only in-frame clones appear in the TCRdb table, and some are missing; sequencing was by immunoSEQ multiplex PCR. The sample yields tens of thousands of clones, around 83% seen once. Source material: peripheral blood. These receptors all come from a human donor in a cohort sampled during active COVID-19.

This clone has more than one count but fewer than ten. The chain carries TRBV19 and TRBJ1-5; no clear D. CDR3 length: 17 amino acids. Trimming took 7 bases from V and 9 from J, leaving 28 bases between them. The germline V gene has CDR1 LNHDA and CDR2 SQIVND (reference sequence). The CDR3 DNA sequence: TGTGCCAGTATCGGGGAAGGGAGATTAGGGTGGAGTACGCCCCAGCATTTT. It is translated as CASIGEGRLGWSTPQHF.

CDR3 DNA sequence: TGTGCCAGCAGTCGAGGACAGGGCGGATATGGCTACACCTTC. Protein sequence: CASSRGQGGYGYTF. The chain joins TRBV6-5 to TRBJ1-2; 8 bases are shared with TRBD1. The germline V gene has CDR1 MNHEY and CDR2 SVGAGI. The CDR3 spans 14 residues. The V and J ends lost 5 bases and 5 bases, in that order; junction bases with no gene match: 7.